This T cell receptor beta chain was captured by sequencing in a study of blood T cell repertoires in COVID-19. Across the study: The analysed material was cDNA or gDNA that came from T cells, B-cell-depleted T cells, or PBMCs.

Adults between about 18 and 95 years of age took part from under 30 US areas. V shed 5 bases, J shed 3 bases, and the junction held 3 bases outside the gene matches. The germline CDR1 and CDR2 sequences are MNHEY and SVGAGI. The length of the CDR3 is 13 residues. Here immunoSEQ multiplex PCR was the method, and the copy in TCRdb shows in-frame clones only, minus some. Among some 350,000 clones listed, approximately 89% were seen once. The TCR was taken from a woman aged 25 to 39 who had recovered from COVID-19. This chain connects TRBV6-5 to TRBJ1-1; 7 bases line up with TRBD1. The source material was PBMCs or T cells enriched from blood (not recorded which). CDR3 DNA: TGTGCCAGCAGTCTCGACAGGGACACTGAAGCTTTCTTT. This translates into CASSLDRDTEAFF.